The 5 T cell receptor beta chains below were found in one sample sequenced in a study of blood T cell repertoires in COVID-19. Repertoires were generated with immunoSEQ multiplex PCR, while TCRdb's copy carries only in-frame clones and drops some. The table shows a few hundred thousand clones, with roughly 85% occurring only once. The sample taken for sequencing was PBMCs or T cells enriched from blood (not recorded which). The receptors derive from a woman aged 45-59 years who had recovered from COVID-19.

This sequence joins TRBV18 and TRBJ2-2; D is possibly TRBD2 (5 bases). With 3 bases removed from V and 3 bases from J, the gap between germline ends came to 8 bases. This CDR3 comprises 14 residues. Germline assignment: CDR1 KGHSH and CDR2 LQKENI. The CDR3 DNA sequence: TGTGCCAGCTCACCGGGAGTAGACACCGGGGAGCTGTTTTTT. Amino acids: CASSPGVDTGELFF.

This chain's CDR3 is CASSLQGYNEQFF. As DNA, the CDR3 is TGTGCCAGCAGCTTACAGGGATACAATGAGCAGTTCTTC. V usage is TRBV11-2 and J usage is TRBJ2-1; a weak D match, TRBD1 (5 bases). This CDR3 is built from 13 residues. CDR1 and CDR2 from the germline V gene are SGHAT and FQNNGV. Trimming cost V 2 bases and J 4 bases, with 6 bases left between them.

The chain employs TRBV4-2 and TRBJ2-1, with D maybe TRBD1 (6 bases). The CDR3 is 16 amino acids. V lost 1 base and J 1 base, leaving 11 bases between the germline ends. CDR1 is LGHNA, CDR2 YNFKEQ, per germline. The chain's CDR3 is CASSQGSRGSYNEQFF. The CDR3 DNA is TGTGCCAGCAGCCAAGGGTCGAGGGGGTCCTACAATGAGCAGTTCTTC.

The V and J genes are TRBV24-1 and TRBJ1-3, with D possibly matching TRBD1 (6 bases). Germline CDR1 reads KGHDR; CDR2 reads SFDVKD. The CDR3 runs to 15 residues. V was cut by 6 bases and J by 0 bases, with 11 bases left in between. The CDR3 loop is CATSPRDNSGNTIYF. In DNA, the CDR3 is TGTGCCACCAGTCCACGGGACAACTCTGGAAACACCATATATTTT.

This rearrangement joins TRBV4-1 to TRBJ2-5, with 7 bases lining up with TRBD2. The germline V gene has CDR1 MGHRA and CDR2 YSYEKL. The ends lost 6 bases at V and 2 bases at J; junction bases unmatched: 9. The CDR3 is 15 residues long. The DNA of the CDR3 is TGCGCCAGCAGACTCCTGGGGGGGGGACAAGAGACCCAGTACTTC. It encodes CASRLLGGGQETQYF.